This entry lists 27 T cell receptor beta chains sequenced from one sample in a study of blood T cell repertoires in COVID-19. Repertoires were generated with immunoSEQ multiplex PCR, while TCRdb's copy carries only in-frame clones and drops some. The sample consists of 220,000 or so clones, around 82% of them appearing once. Material: peripheral blood. These receptors originate from an elderly woman with acute or convalescent COVID-19.

V usage is TRBV29-1 and J usage is TRBJ1-5; TRBD1 is a possible D gene (5 bases). Germline values: CDR1 SQVTM, CDR2 ANQGSEA. The length of the CDR3 is 13 residues. V was shortened by 4 bases and J by 7 bases, with 14 bases between the two germline ends. In nucleotides, the CDR3 is TGCAGCGTTGCTGACAGCCCCTTGCAGCCCCAGCATTTT. Translation: CSVADSPLQPQHF.

This chain joins TRBV10-3 and TRBJ1-2; 8 nucleotides align to TRBD1. CDR1 and CDR2 from the germline V gene are ENHRY and SYGVKD. J was trimmed by 14 bases and V by 0 bases; bases with no gene match: 8. The CDR3 sequence is 13 residues long. The CDR3 here is CAISESLDRVPTF. In DNA form, the CDR3 reads TGTGCCATCAGTGAGTCATTGGACAGGGTTCCTACCTTC.

This chain connects TRBV20-1 to TRBJ1-2; 7 bases align to TRBD1. CDR3 length equals 13 residues. J gave up 5 bases and V 3 bases, and 6 bases lay outside the gene matches. CDR1 DFQATT and CDR2 SNEGSKA come from the germline V gene (reference sequence). The CDR3 sequence: CSASYQGEYGYTF. CDR3 nucleotides: TGCAGTGCTAGTTATCAGGGGGAATATGGCTACACCTTC.

CDR3 coding DNA: TGTGCCAGCAGCCCCAGCAGGGGTTTCGACGAGCAGTACTTC. Its translation: CASSPSRGFDEQYF. This chain uses TRBV3-1 (or the pseudogene TRBV3-2) with TRBJ2-7; a possible D gene is TRBD1 (6 bases). The CDR3 is made up of 14 amino acids. Germline loops: CDR1 LGHDT, CDR2 YNNKEL (reference sequence). Trimming took 4 bases from V and 5 from J, leaving 15 bases between them.

The V and J genes are TRBV5-1 and TRBJ2-7, with 9 bases fitting TRBD1. This CDR3 contains 14 residues. The germline V gene encodes CDR1 SGHRS and CDR2 YFSETQ. With 2 bases clipped from V and 6 bases from J, the junction kept 6 bases outside the gene matches. CDR3 coding DNA: TGCGCCAGCAGCTTCTCGGGACAGGGTTCCGAGCAGTACTTC. This translates into CASSFSGQGSEQYF.

This rearrangement joins TRBV7-2 to TRBJ2-3; D not certain. The CDR3 runs to 13 residues. Germline assignment: CDR1 SGHTA and CDR2 FQGNSA. V lost 6 bases and J 1 base, leaving 8 bases between the germline ends. CDR3 nucleotide sequence: TGTGCCAGCAGGCTAGGAGGCACAGATACGCAGTATTTT. This gives the protein CASRLGGTDTQYF.

The chain couples TRBV14 to TRBJ1-3; D might be TRBD1 (6 bases). The CDR3 is 17 residues long. CDR1 and CDR2 (germline): SGHDN, FVKESK. The V end lost 1 base, the J end lost 3 bases, and 16 bases lay between the germline ends. CDR3 nucleotide sequence: TGTGCCAGCAGCCAAGTTGGGGGACAAGTCCTTGGAAACACCATATATTTT. This codes for CASSQVGGQVLGNTIYF.

The V and J genes are TRBV14 and TRBJ2-7; D is unresolved. The germline gives CDR1 SGHDN, CDR2 FVKESK. V was cut by 3 bases and J by 3 bases, with 9 bases left in between. The CDR3 extends over 13 amino acids. CDR3 amino acids: CASSQLTGYEQYF. In DNA, the CDR3 is TGTGCCAGCAGCCAGTTGACGGGCTACGAGCAGTACTTC. Full variable domain (rest looked up from reference TRBV14 and TRBJ2-7): EAGVTQFPSHSVIEKGQTVTLRCDPISGHDNLYWYRRVMGKEIKFLLHFVKESKQDESGMPNNRFLAERTGGTYSTLKVQPAELEDSGVYFCASSQLTGYEQYFGPGTRLTVT.

The rearrangement uses TRBV5-1 and TRBJ1-2, with a possible D match to TRBD1 (6 bases). The CDR3 spans 14 residues. Germline CDR1 is SGHRS and CDR2 is YFSETQ. Trimming removed 4 bases from V and 2 bases from J, with 12 bases in between. CDR3 in DNA: TGCGCCAGCAGCGGCTTGCAGGGGAACTATGGCTACACCTTC. Encoded protein: CASSGLQGNYGYTF.

The chain links TRBV28 to TRBJ2-1, with 7 bases that match TRBD1. The trim removed 5 bases at V and 5 bases at J, leaving 12 bases unmatched. The CDR3 consists of 16 residues. The germline CDR1 and CDR2 sequences are MDHEN and SYDVKM. The CDR3 sequence is CASSVHRGQTHNEQFF. The CDR3 bases are TGTGCCAGCAGTGTACACAGGGGACAAACCCACAATGAGCAGTTCTTC. Complete variable domain (other parts from reference TRBV28 and TRBJ2-1): DVKVTQSSRYLVKRTGEKVFLECVQDMDHENMFWYRQDPGLGLRLIYFSYDVKMKEKGDIPEGYSVSREKKERFSLILESASTNQTSMYLCASSVHRGQTHNEQFFGPGTRLTVL.

Note on this clone: Distinct nucleotide sequences in the sample also encode this CDR3. The rearrangement uses TRBV19 and TRBJ1-2; 7 positions agree with TRBD1. CDR3 size: 14 residues. In germline, CDR1 is LNHDA, CDR2 SQIVND (reference sequence). The J segment lost 1 base and the V segment lost 5 bases, leaving 4 bases of the junction unmatched. The DNA for the CDR3 is TGTGCCAGTAGTCCCCGGGACAGTAACTATGGCTACACCTTC. Protein: CASSPRDSNYGYTF.

The V and J genes are TRBV5-4 and TRBJ2-2; TRBD1 matches at 7 bases. The CDR3 loop spans 16 amino acids. V lost 4 bases, J lost 3 bases, and 9 bases stayed unmatched. CDR1 and CDR2 from the germline V gene are SGHNT and YYREEE (reference sequence). The CDR3 region is CASSKGQTSYTGELFF. CDR3 bases: TGTGCCAGCAGCAAGGGACAGACAAGTTACACCGGGGAGCTGTTTTTT.

A single count supports this clone. This CDR3 reads CASSTVAGIMNTEAFF. The CDR3 nucleotides read TGCGCCAGCAGCACTGTCGCAGGGATCATGAACACTGAAGCTTTCTTT. This chain connects TRBV5-1 to TRBJ1-1; D may be TRBD1 (5 bases). The V end was cut by 4 bases, the J end by 0 bases, with 16 bases between. The CDR3 is made up of 16 amino acids. Per germline, CDR1 SGHRS and CDR2 YFSETQ.

The chain links TRBV24-1 to TRBJ1-1; 9 bases agree with TRBD1. The V gene end was trimmed by 3 bases and the J gene end by 1 base; junction bases not matched to a gene: 23. The CDR3 runs to 22 residues. CDR1 is KGHDR and CDR2 is SFDVKD in the germline V gene. CDR3 sequence (DNA): TGTGCCACCAGTGATCCTAACCTCCGGGACAGGGTGGCCAAATCTTCGAACACTGAAGCTTTCTTT. Translated: CATSDPNLRDRVAKSSNTEAFF.

The V gene is TRBV30, the J gene TRBJ2-3, with 7 nucleotides matching TRBD1. The V segment lost 0 bases and the J segment 2 bases; nucleotides outside the gene matches: 2. The CDR3 has 14 residues. Germline V lookup: CDR1 GTSNPN, CDR2 SVGIG (reference sequence). CDR3 in amino acids: CAWSVGQDTDTQYF. The CDR3 DNA is TGTGCCTGGAGTGTTGGACAGGACACAGATACGCAGTATTTT.

The chain recombines TRBV5-1 with TRBJ1-2; D call uncertain. V shed 4 bases and J shed 4 bases, with 14 bases lying between them. Germline CDR1 is SGHRS and CDR2 is YFSETQ. The CDR3 extends over 14 amino acids. CDR3 DNA: TGCGCCAGCAGCCCGGTCGGAGGCCGCTATGGCTACACCTTC. Translating it yields CASSPVGGRYGYTF.

This clone came up a few times. The genes are TRBV2 and TRBJ1-6, with D possibly being TRBD1 (6 bases). The CDR3 consists of 15 residues. V was cut by 6 bases and J by 6 bases, with 15 bases left in between. Germline V lookup: CDR1 SNHLY, CDR2 FYNNEI. In nucleotides, the CDR3 is TGTGCCAGCAGATGGACAGAAATCTTTAATTCACCCCTCCACTTT. The encoded protein is CASRWTEIFNSPLHF.

The chain employs TRBV10-2 and TRBJ2-5, with D possibly TRBD1 on 7 matching bases. The germline gives CDR1 WSHSY, CDR2 SAAADI. The CDR3 is 14 amino acids. V was clipped by 11 bases and J by 5 bases, with 21 bases between them. The CDR3 DNA follows: TGCGCCGCCAAAAAAGGCCAGGGGGGTGAGACCCAGTACTTC. This translates into CAAKKGQGGETQYF.

This clone has just one count. This chain links TRBV6-2 or TRBV6-3 with TRBJ2-5; D is perhaps TRBD1 (5 bases). The V gene lost 4 bases and the J gene lost 7 bases, with 13 bases spanning the gap. The CDR3 covers 13 residues. The germline V gene encodes CDR1 MNHEY and CDR2 SVGEGT. The DNA for the CDR3 is TGTGCCAGCAGTTCCTCCAGGGTCGGGACCCAGTACTTC. Translated: CASSSSRVGTQYF.

This chain links TRBV6-5 with TRBJ2-5; TRBD2 agrees at 9 bases. Germline V lookup: CDR1 MNHEY, CDR2 SVGAGI. CDR3 length equals 15 residues. V gave up 3 bases and J gave up 4 bases; unmatched junction bases: 6. The CDR3 is CASSYSSGAPETQYF. CDR3 bases: TGTGCCAGCAGTTATTCTAGCGGGGCCCCAGAGACCCAGTACTTC.

This chain connects TRBV5-1 to TRBJ1-4, with D possibly TRBD1 on 5 matching bases. The CDR3 runs to 13 residues. Trimming stripped 5 bases from V and 8 bases from J, with 13 bases between. The V gene's germline CDR1 is SGHRS and CDR2 YFSETQ. The CDR3 DNA sequence: TGCGCCAGCAGTCTTGACAGCCTAGAAAAACTGTTTTTT. Amino acid sequence: CASSLDSLEKLFF.

The gene calls are TRBV25-1 and TRBJ1-3; tentative D call: TRBD1 (5 bases). The CDR3 is made up of 14 amino acids. With 6 bases removed from V and 10 bases from J, the gap between germline ends came to 19 bases. Looked up from germline, CDR1 is MGHDK and CDR2 is SYGVNS. The DNA for the CDR3 is TGTGCCAGCAGAGCAAAAGGGGTGATAGGAACCATATATTTT. Its protein product is CASRAKGVIGTIYF.

The chain carries TRBV28 and TRBJ1-6; TRBD1 matches at 7 bases. CDR1 is MDHEN and CDR2 is SYDVKM in the germline V gene. Germline trimming cut 7 bases from V and 7 bases from J; bases unmatched to any gene: 13. CDR3 length: 16 residues. CDR3 nucleotide sequence: TGTGCCAGCACCCGACAGGGAGCGGCGGGGAATTCACCCCTCCACTTT. Translated, it gives CASTRQGAAGNSPLHF.

CDR3 nucleotide sequence: TGTGCCAGCAGACGTGGGCAGGTTGACACTGAAGCTTTCTTT. This gives the protein CASRRGQVDTEAFF. V gene TRBV6-5 combines with J gene TRBJ1-1; D is ambiguous. Looked up from germline, CDR1 is MNHEY and CDR2 is SVGAGI. CDR3 length: 14 residues. Between the trimmed V and J ends, which lost 6 bases and 3 bases, there was a span of 14 bases.

This chain links TRBV18 with TRBJ1-1; D not certain. V dropped 2 bases and J dropped 5 bases, with 12 bases sitting between them. Germline V gene sequence: CDR1 KGHSH, CDR2 LQKENI. The CDR3 runs 14 residues. The CDR3 region has the DNA TGTGCCAGCTCACCAATCACGGAGATGACTGAAGCTTTCTTT. This translates into CASSPITEMTEAFF.

The chain recombines TRBV7-9 with TRBJ1-4, with a tentative D call TRBD1 (5 bases). The V and J ends lost 6 bases and 8 bases respectively, with 19 bases between them. The CDR3 consists of 15 residues. Germline CDR1 SEHNR, CDR2 FQNEAQ (reference sequence). The CDR3 DNA follows: TGTGCCAGCAGTCCCACGCCAGGGATGGGAGAAAAACTGTTTTTT. The encoded protein is CASSPTPGMGEKLFF.

The chain uses TRBV6-5 and TRBJ1-2, with D possibly being TRBD1 (6 bases). The CDR3 sequence is 15 residues long. V shed 5 bases and J shed 4 bases, with 17 bases lying between them. Germline CDR1 reads MNHEY; CDR2 reads SVGAGI. The CDR3 DNA reads as TGTGCCAGCAGTCCCGTGGGGGCGCGGGTCTATGGCTACACCTTC. Its translation is CASSPVGARVYGYTF.